These T cell receptor beta chains were read from a single sample in a study of beta chain features in type 1 diabetes. Some clones are missing from TCRdb's copy, which holds only in-frame ones; the method was immunoSEQ multiplex PCR. The table has 970,000 or so clones, roughly a sixth seen once. Sequencing used naive CD4+ T cells from blood. The receptors stem from a woman aged 18-30 years in good health. CDR3s include the opening cysteine and the closing phenylalanine or tryptophan. The order of the fields is J gene, V gene, clone size, CDR3 protein. Size is omitted from some rows. Given values are once, few, many or a class for expanded clones.

j_gene: TRBJ1-1
v_gene: TRBV2
abundance: NA
CDR3aa: CATQNRDLSTEAFF

j_gene: TRBJ2-5
v_gene: TRBV6-5
abundance: NA
CDR3aa: CASSYVAGSETQYF

j_gene: NA
v_gene: TRBV7-6
abundance: once
CDR3aa: CASSYNPLAVYEQYF

j_gene: TRBJ1-3
v_gene: TRBV4-2
abundance: once
CDR3aa: CASSQVKGSIQGNTIYF

j_gene: TRBJ2-7
v_gene: TRBV27
abundance: NA
CDR3aa: CASSSRSTASYEQYF

j_gene: TRBJ1-5
v_gene: TRBV6-6
abundance: NA
CDR3aa: CASSYSRTGDQPQHF

j_gene: TRBJ2-5
v_gene: TRBV18
abundance: few
CDR3aa: CASSLYWTSGIISETQYF

j_gene: TRBJ2-3
v_gene: TRBV7-2
abundance: NA
CDR3aa: CASSLAQGGDTQYF

j_gene: TRBJ2-4
v_gene: TRBV10-3
abundance: few
CDR3aa: CAISDVGEGLGNIQYF

j_gene: TRBJ2-1
v_gene: TRBV5-1
abundance: few
CDR3aa: CASRSSGTSGRVEQFF

j_gene: TRBJ2-1
v_gene: TRBV10-1
abundance: NA
CDR3aa: CASSEASGRYNEQFF

j_gene: TRBJ2-5
v_gene: TRBV28
abundance: NA
CDR3aa: CASSPGGIQETQYF

j_gene: TRBJ2-1
v_gene: TRBV18
abundance: NA
CDR3aa: CASSPRTSGGIYNEQFF

j_gene: TRBJ2-1
v_gene: TRBV10-3
abundance: NA
CDR3aa: CAISELAGAEQFF

j_gene: TRBJ2-1
v_gene: TRBV29-1
abundance: NA
CDR3aa: CSVRLAWENEQFF

j_gene: TRBJ2-7
v_gene: TRBV5-6
abundance: few
CDR3aa: CASSFLQGDYEQYF

j_gene: TRBJ2-1
v_gene: TRBV25-1
abundance: few
CDR3aa: CASSGSGTQQFF

j_gene: TRBJ2-7
v_gene: TRBV2
abundance: few
CDR3aa: CASTPEGPSSYEQYF

j_gene: TRBJ2-2
v_gene: TRBV9
abundance: NA
CDR3aa: CASSVEAGGVTGELFF

j_gene: TRBJ1-1
v_gene: TRBV5-8
abundance: few
CDR3aa: CASSNDRGEDTEAFF

j_gene: TRBJ2-5
v_gene: TRBV7-2
abundance: NA
CDR3aa: CASSFTGQGALQETQYF

j_gene: TRBJ1-1
v_gene: TRBV28
abundance: few
CDR3aa: CASSERRGRVTEAFF

j_gene: TRBJ2-7
v_gene: TRBV7-8
abundance: few
CDR3aa: CASSLVSGQGAYEQYF

j_gene: TRBJ2-4
v_gene: TRBV4-3
abundance: NA
CDR3aa: CASSQVAGGKNIQYF

j_gene: TRBJ2-3
v_gene: TRBV11-3
abundance: NA
CDR3aa: CASSFRASGGDTQYF

j_gene: TRBJ2-6
v_gene: TRBV5-4
abundance: few
CDR3aa: CASSPGGSGANVLTF

j_gene: TRBJ2-2
v_gene: TRBV28
abundance: NA
CDR3aa: CASSLNEGAGELFF

j_gene: TRBJ1-2
v_gene: TRBV28
abundance: few
CDR3aa: CASTSEGPPAYGYTF

j_gene: TRBJ2-5
v_gene: TRBV4-3
abundance: few
CDR3aa: CASSQDHSRETQYF

j_gene: TRBJ2-5
v_gene: TRBV5-1
abundance: few
CDR3aa: CASSLLGLPAAGETQYF

j_gene: TRBJ2-7
v_gene: TRBV18
abundance: NA
CDR3aa: CASSPVDGYEQYF

j_gene: TRBJ2-1
v_gene: TRBV10-3
abundance: few
CDR3aa: CAIRGTSFNEQFF

j_gene: TRBJ1-2
v_gene: TRBV7-2
abundance: NA
CDR3aa: CASSLAPRQGYYGYTF

j_gene: TRBJ2-6
v_gene: TRBV5-1
abundance: NA
CDR3aa: CASSLVVSGANVLTF

j_gene: TRBJ1-1
v_gene: TRBV20-1
abundance: NA
CDR3aa: CSASRNTEAFF

j_gene: TRBJ2-6
v_gene: TRBV25-1
abundance: NA
CDR3aa: CASKGGSGANVLTF

j_gene: TRBJ2-7
v_gene: TRBV5-4
abundance: few
CDR3aa: CASSPGLAGNYEQYF

j_gene: TRBJ2-7
v_gene: TRBV7-8
abundance: NA
CDR3aa: CASSSKTEYYEQYF

j_gene: TRBJ2-3
v_gene: TRBV28
abundance: NA
CDR3aa: CASSPSHVTDTQYF

j_gene: TRBJ1-1
v_gene: TRBV7-9
abundance: NA
CDR3aa: CASSLPRRAEAFF

j_gene: TRBJ2-3
v_gene: TRBV5-6
abundance: NA
CDR3aa: CASSLVSADTQYF

j_gene: TRBJ2-6
v_gene: TRBV7-2
abundance: NA
CDR3aa: CASSPGGSGANVLTF

j_gene: TRBJ2-1
v_gene: TRBV5-6
abundance: few
CDR3aa: CASSPDPSSYNEQFF

j_gene: TRBJ1-1
v_gene: TRBV6-4
abundance: NA
CDR3aa: CASSYGPRAFF

j_gene: TRBJ1-1
v_gene: TRBV7-3
abundance: NA
CDR3aa: CASSETGNTEAFF

j_gene: TRBJ1-5
v_gene: TRBV28
abundance: NA
CDR3aa: CASSLYPGFGQPQHF

j_gene: TRBJ2-3
v_gene: TRBV5-1
abundance: NA
CDR3aa: CVSSVRDYTDTQYF

j_gene: TRBJ1-5
v_gene: TRBV5-1
abundance: few
CDR3aa: CASSEGVGQPQHF

j_gene: TRBJ2-5
v_gene: TRBV28
abundance: NA
CDR3aa: CASGAGDIRTQYF